These 21 T cell receptor beta chains share one sample of origin, sequenced in a study of control samples from healthy donors and cancer patients. The protocol was immunoSEQ multiplex PCR, while the TCRdb copy is restricted to in-frame clones and leaves out a portion. The sample has 40,000 to 55,000 clones, more than 65% seen once. The sample taken for sequencing was formalin-fixed, paraffin-embedded tissue. Receptors were obtained from a male donor with melanoma.

About this clone: Distinct nucleotide sequences in the sample also encode this CDR3. The chain is built from TRBV11-2 and TRBJ2-5; D is perhaps TRBD2 (5 bases). Germline loops: CDR1 SGHAT, CDR2 FQNNGV. The CDR3 totals 13 residues. The CDR3 DNA is TGTGCTAGCGCGCGGGTTTCCAGGGAGACCCAGTACTTC. Its translation is CASARVSRETQYF.

This clone was observed a handful of times. The rearrangement uses TRBV18 and TRBJ2-1; D is undetermined. The germline V and J ends were trimmed by 1 base and 0 bases, with 10 bases remaining between them. This CDR3 spans 16 amino acids. Germline V gene data show CDR1 as KGHSH and CDR2 as LQKENI. The CDR3 DNA sequence: TGTGCCAGCTCACCACTTACACCCAGCTCCTACAATGAGCAGTTCTTC. Protein sequence: CASSPLTPSSYNEQFF.

The chain combines TRBV7-3 with TRBJ2-7; D is perhaps TRBD1 (6 bases). The CDR3 totals 13 residues. The V end was cut by 5 bases, the J end by 6 bases, with 14 bases between. Germline CDR1 SGHTA, CDR2 FQGTGA. The CDR3 loop is CASSLQHRAEQYF. CDR3 nucleotide sequence: TGTGCCAGCAGCCTCCAACACAGGGCCGAGCAGTACTTC.

The V call is TRBV15, the J call TRBJ2-6, with D possibly matching TRBD2 (6 bases). The germline CDR1 and CDR2 sequences are LNHNV and YYDKDF (reference sequence). CDR3 length: 16 amino acids. V was trimmed by 1 base and J by 1 base, leaving 8 bases between them. In DNA form, the CDR3 reads TGTGCCACCAGCAGAGGGCGGGGATCTGGGGCCAACGTCCTGACTTTC. It specifies CATSRGRGSGANVLTF. The variable domain in full, with the rest retrieved from reference TRBV15 and TRBJ2-6, is DAMVIQNPRYQVTQFGKPVTLSCSQTLNHNVMYWYQQKSSQAPKLLFHYYDKDFNNEADTPDNFQSRRPNTSFCFLDIRSPGLGDTAMYLCATSRGRGSGANVLTFGAGSRLTVL.

The V gene is TRBV6-5, the J gene TRBJ2-1; 8 positions agree with TRBD1. V was clipped by 6 bases and J by 9 bases; unmatched bases: 7. CDR1 is MNHEY and CDR2 is SVGAGI in the germline V gene. The CDR3 is made up of 13 amino acids. CDR3 protein: CASSWTGWSEQFF. DNA of the CDR3: TGTGCCAGCAGCTGGACAGGGTGGAGTGAGCAGTTCTTC.

This sequence joins TRBV29-1 and TRBJ2-5, with 7 positions matching TRBD2. The CDR3 has 11 residues. The V gene end was trimmed by 6 bases and the J gene end by 4 bases; junction bases not matched to a gene: 2. The V gene's germline CDR1 is SQVTM and CDR2 ANQGSEA. The CDR3 DNA reads TGCAGCGTGGGGGAGGGAGAGACCCAGTACTTC. Its translation: CSVGEGETQYF.

This chain joins TRBV9 and TRBJ2-1; TRBD2 matches 11 bases. The V gene end was trimmed by 3 bases and the J gene end by 4 bases; junction bases not matched to a gene: 3. In germline, CDR1 is SGDLS, CDR2 YYNGEE. The CDR3 sequence is 15 residues long. The CDR3 reads CASSAGLADYNEQFF. The CDR3 region has the DNA TGTGCCAGCAGCGCGGGACTAGCGGATTACAATGAGCAGTTCTTC.

V and J are TRBV10-3 and TRBJ2-7; 13 bases line up with TRBD2. V lost 9 bases to trimming and J lost 4 bases; unmatched junction nucleotides: 3. CDR3 length: 13 amino acids. Germline V gene data show CDR1 as ENHRY and CDR2 as SYGVKD. CDR3 in DNA: TGTGCCATTCGGACTAGCGGGAGTTACGAGCAGTACTTC. Protein sequence: CAIRTSGSYEQYF.

This clone was seen a handful of times. This chain connects TRBV9 to TRBJ1-6; 10 nucleotides match TRBD1. Germline CDR1 reads SGDLS; CDR2 reads YYNGEE. This CDR3 has 15 residues. Germline trimming cut 0 bases from V and 7 bases from J; bases unmatched to any gene: 1. The DNA of the CDR3 is TGTGCCAGCAGCGTAGAGGACAGGGGGAATTCACCCCTCCACTTT. The encoded protein is CASSVEDRGNSPLHF.

The J gene is TRBJ2-1, the V gene TRBV11-1; possible D gene TRBD1, 5 bases. V was trimmed by 1 base and J by 9 bases, leaving 13 bases between them. The CDR3 runs 14 residues. Germline CDR1 is SGHAT and CDR2 is FQDESV (reference sequence). CDR3 residues: CASSLGDGAGEQFF. CDR3 nucleotide sequence: TGTGCCAGCAGCTTAGGTGATGGGGCCGGTGAGCAGTTCTTC. The entire variable domain, with the rest obtained from reference TRBV11-1 and TRBJ2-1, is as follows: EAEVAQSPRYKITEKSQAVAFWCDPISGHATLYWYRQILGQGPELLVQFQDESVVDDSQLPKDRFSAERLKGVDSTLKIQPAELGDSAMYLCASSLGDGAGEQFFGPGTRLTVL.

The chain uses TRBV7-8 and TRBJ2-5, with unresolved D. The germline CDR1 and CDR2 sequences are SGHVS and FQNEAQ. V shed 1 base and J shed 4 bases, with 10 bases lying between them. The CDR3 sequence is 14 residues long. This CDR3 is CASSLGSGRETQYF. The CDR3 DNA is TGTGCCAGCAGCTTAGGGTCAGGTCGAGAGACCCAGTACTTC.

The gene calls are TRBV5-1 and TRBJ2-7; 7 bases are a match to TRBD1. Trimming at V came to 5 bases and at J to 6 bases, leaving 11 bases not matched to a gene. This CDR3 spans 14 amino acids. CDR1 is SGHRS and CDR2 is YFSETQ in the germline V gene. CDR3 sequence reads: CASRFGTELGEQYF. CDR3 sequence (DNA): TGCGCCAGCAGGTTTGGGACAGAACTGGGCGAGCAGTACTTC. Full variable domain (remainder filled in from reference TRBV5-1 and TRBJ2-7): KAGVTQTPRYLIKTRGQQVTLSCSPISGHRSVSWYQQTPGQGLQFLFEYFSETQRNKGNFPGRFSGRQFSNSRSEMNVSTLELGDSALYLCASRFGTELGEQYFGPGTRLTVT.

The CDR3, as DNA: TGTGCCAGCAGTGACCTGGGAACCACAGATACGCAGTATTTT. This codes for CASSDLGTTDTQYF. The V and J genes are TRBV9 and TRBJ2-3; D unresolved. CDR3 length equals 14 residues. V was trimmed by 5 bases and J by 2 bases, leaving 12 bases between them. Germline-derived CDR1 and CDR2 are SGDLS and YYNGEE.

This chain links TRBV19 with TRBJ1-5, with a tentative D call TRBD1 (6 bases). The CDR3 has 14 residues. CDR1 is LNHDA and CDR2 is SQIVND in the germline V gene (reference sequence). The V gene lost 8 bases and the J gene lost 7 bases, with 18 bases spanning the gap. CDR3 DNA sequence: TGTGCCAGTGCTCGGGGGCAGGGAGGCCAGCCCCAGCATTTT. Its protein is CASARGQGGQPQHF.

This clone was detected only once. The chain couples TRBV6-6 to TRBJ2-7; TRBD1 agrees at 8 bases. The CDR3 has 14 amino acids. J gave up 3 bases and V 6 bases, and 7 bases lay outside the gene matches. In germline, CDR1 is MNHNY, CDR2 SVGAGI (reference sequence). CDR3 region: CASRFGQGSYEQYF. CDR3 bases: TGTGCCAGCAGATTCGGACAGGGTAGCTACGAGCAGTACTTC.

The CDR3 sequence is CAIAGDTDTQYF. DNA of the CDR3: TGTGCCATCGCTGGGGACACAGATACGCAGTATTTT. This chain joins TRBV10-3 and TRBJ2-3; unclear D gene. With 8 bases removed from V and 2 bases from J, the gap between germline ends came to 8 bases. The germline V gene encodes CDR1 ENHRY and CDR2 SYGVKD. The CDR3 is 12 residues long.

The table lists this clone with a count of one. V usage is TRBV28 and J usage is TRBJ2-1; 13 nucleotides match TRBD2. Germline assignment: CDR1 MDHEN and CDR2 SYDVKM. The CDR3 has 19 residues. J lost 0 bases, V lost 5 bases, and 10 bases had no gene match. CDR3 in DNA: TGTGCCAGCAGTCGTACCGGGACTAGCGGGGTTAGCTCCTACAATGAGCAGTTCTTC. This translates into CASSRTGTSGVSSYNEQFF.

The chain is built from TRBV19 and TRBJ2-1; the D call may be TRBD1 or TRBD2 (6 bases each). Per germline, CDR1 LNHDA and CDR2 SQIVND (reference sequence). This CDR3 has 14 amino acids. V lost 7 bases and J 8 bases, leaving 18 bases between the germline ends. CDR3 protein: CASIPRGRVDEQFF. The CDR3 DNA is TGTGCCAGTATCCCCCGGGGGCGCGTCGATGAGCAGTTCTTC.

The CDR3 reads CASSFTGENSPLHF. CDR3 sequence (DNA): TGTGCCAGCAGCTTCACAGGGGAAAATTCACCCCTCCACTTT. J is TRBJ1-6 and V is TRBV7-9; TRBD1 agrees at 7 bases. V trimming: 3 bases; J trimming: 7 bases; junction bases outside the gene matches: 3. This CDR3 comprises 14 residues. CDR1 and CDR2 from the germline V gene are SEHNR and FQNEAQ (reference sequence).

The chain uses TRBV2 and TRBJ2-3, with TRBD2 as a possible D gene (6 bases). Trimming pared 6 bases from V and 0 bases from J, leaving 13 bases between. This CDR3 is 15 amino acids long. CDR1 is SNHLY, CDR2 FYNNEI, per germline. CDR3 nucleotides: TGTGCCAGCAGCCGCCTAGCGATGAGCACAGATACGCAGTATTTT. Residues: CASSRLAMSTDTQYF.

For this clone: This may arise from a read error, as a much more abundant clone is one base away. The same CDR3 is also encoded by other DNA sequences in this sample. The V gene is TRBV4-1, the J gene TRBJ1-3; TRBD1 matches 7 bases. The CDR3 is made up of 15 amino acids. Germline V gene sequence: CDR1 MGHRA, CDR2 YSYEKL. The CDR3 here is CASSQETGYGNTIYF. CDR3 DNA sequence: TGCGCCAGCAGCCAAGAGACAGGGTACGGAAACACTATATATTTT.